This T cell receptor beta chain was retrieved from a study of cytomegalovirus exposure and HLA in healthy donors. Study findings and constraints: Analyzed later, most CMV-associated TCR beta chains appeared HLA-restricted. The authors listed 150 to 200 TCR beta chains as cytomegalovirus-associated.

Primers for the PCR totalled 60 Vbeta and 13 Jbeta. Sequencing was performed with immunoSEQ multiplex PCR; in TCRdb, only in-frame clones are kept and a portion is missing. Of approximately 150,000 clones listed, 80% to 85% are singletons. This CDR3 spans 13 amino acids. V was cut by 1 base and J by 6 bases, with 8 bases left in between. CDR1 is SGHAT, CDR2 FQNNGV, per germline. This clone was detected once. The antigen is not known. The sample has other DNA sequences that encode this CDR3 too. This TCR derives from a male donor in good health and CMV-seronegative. The rearrangement uses TRBV11-2 and TRBJ2-3, with D possibly matching TRBD1 (5 bases). The source material was PBMCs. The CDR3 loop reads CASSLAGADTQYF. DNA of the CDR3: TGTGCCAGCAGCTTAGCTGGGGCTGATACGCAGTATTTT.